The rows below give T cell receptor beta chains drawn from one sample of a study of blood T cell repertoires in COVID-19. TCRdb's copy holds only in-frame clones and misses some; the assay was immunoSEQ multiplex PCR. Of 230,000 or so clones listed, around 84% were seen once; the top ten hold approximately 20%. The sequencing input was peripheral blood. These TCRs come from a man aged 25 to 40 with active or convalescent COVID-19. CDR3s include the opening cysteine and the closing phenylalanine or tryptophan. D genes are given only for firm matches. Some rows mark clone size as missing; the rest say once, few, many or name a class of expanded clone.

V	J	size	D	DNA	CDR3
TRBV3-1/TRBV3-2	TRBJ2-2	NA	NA	TGTGCCAGCAGTCCAGGTAGCGGATTCACCGGGGAGCTGTTTTTT	CASSPGSGFTGELFF
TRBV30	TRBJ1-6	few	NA	TGTGCCTGGAGTGCGGGGGGGCCGACCTATAATTCACCCCTCCACTTT	CAWSAGGPTYNSPLHF
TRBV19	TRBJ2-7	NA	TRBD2	TGTGCCAGTAGTAGTGACGGGGGAGGGCCTTACGAGCAGTACTTC	CASSSDGGGPYEQYF
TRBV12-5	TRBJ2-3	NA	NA	TGTGCTAGTGTCAACTCACCCCTGGATACGCAGTATTTT	CASVNSPLDTQYF
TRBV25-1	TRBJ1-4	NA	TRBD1	TGTGCCAGCTCTGACAGGGGGCCTGGTGAAAAACTGTTTTTT	CASSDRGPGEKLFF
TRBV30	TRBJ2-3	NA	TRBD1	TGTGCCTGGAACAGGGGGCGAGTAGATACGCAGTATTTT	CAWNRGRVDTQYF
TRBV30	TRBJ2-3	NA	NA	TGTGCCTGGACTGGACACTTGTCGGGCACAGATACGCAGTATTTT	CAWTGHLSGTDTQYF
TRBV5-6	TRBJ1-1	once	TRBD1	TGTGCCAGCAGGGGACAGGGCATGAACACTGAAGCTTTCTTT	CASRGQGMNTEAFF
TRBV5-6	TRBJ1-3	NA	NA	TGTGCCAGCAGCTTGTACGGCTCTGGAAACACCATATATTTT	CASSLYGSGNTIYF
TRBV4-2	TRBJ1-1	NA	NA	TGTGCCAGCAGCCGTAGGGGCATCTCTCCCGAAGCTTTCTTT	CASSRRGISPEAFF
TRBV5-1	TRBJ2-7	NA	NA	TGCGCCAGCAGCGTACCGGGTCTCTCCTACGAGCAGTACTTC	CASSVPGLSYEQYF
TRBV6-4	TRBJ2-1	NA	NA	TGTGCCAGCAGTGACACCACTGAAGCTCGGGTGCAGTTCTTC	CASSDTTEARVQFF
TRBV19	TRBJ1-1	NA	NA	TGTGCCAGTAGTATGCCCCGGGAACGTCCCGGGACTGAAGCTTTCTTT	CASSMPRERPGTEAFF
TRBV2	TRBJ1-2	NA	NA	TGTGCCAGCAGTGGCGGGAGGGGACTGAACTATGGCTACACCTTC	CASSGGRGLNYGYTF
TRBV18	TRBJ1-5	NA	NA	TGTGCCAGCTCACCAGAACAGGAACAGCCCCAGCATTTT	CASSPEQEQPQHF
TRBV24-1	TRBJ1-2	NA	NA	TGTGCCACCAGTGACCCCGGGGGCTATGGCTACACCTTC	CATSDPGGYGYTF
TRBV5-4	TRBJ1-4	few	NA	TGTGCCAGCAGCTTACAGGGCGTGGGTGAAAAACTGTTTTTT	CASSLQGVGEKLFF
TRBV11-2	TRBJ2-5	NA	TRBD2	TGTGCCAGCAGCTCCAGTGGACTAGTTCAAGAGACCCAGTACTTC	CASSSSGLVQETQYF
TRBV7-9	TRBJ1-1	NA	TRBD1	TGTGCCAGCAGCCGCTCCTACAGGGGCCTGGGTGAAGCTTTCTTT	CASSRSYRGLGEAFF
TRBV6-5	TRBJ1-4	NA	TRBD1	TGTGCCAGCAGTTCGGACAGGGGCAGAGAAAAACTGTTTTTT	CASSSDRGREKLFF
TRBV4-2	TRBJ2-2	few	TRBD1	TGTGCCAGCAGCACAGGGACAGGGGATGCCGGGGAGCTGTTTTTT	CASSTGTGDAGELFF
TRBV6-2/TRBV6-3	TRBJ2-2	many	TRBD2	TGTGCCAGCAGTACCCTGGGACTAGCGGGGAAGGGCGAGCTGTTTTTT	CASSTLGLAGKGELFF
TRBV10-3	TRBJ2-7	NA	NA	TGTGCCATCCGCGGCGGGACCTACGAGCAGTACTTC	CAIRGGTYEQYF
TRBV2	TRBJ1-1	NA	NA	TGTGCCAGCACTTTAGGGAGAATGAACACTGAAGCTTTCTTT	CASTLGRMNTEAFF
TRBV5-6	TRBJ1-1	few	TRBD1	TGTGCCAGCAGCTTAGGGGGCGCGGACACTGAAGCTTTCTTT	CASSLGGADTEAFF
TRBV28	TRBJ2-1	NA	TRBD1	TGTGCCAGCAGTGGGACAGGGGGTTTCTCCTACAATGAGCAGTTCTTC	CASSGTGGFSYNEQFF